This T cell receptor beta chain was recovered during a study of tumor-infiltrating lymphocytes in primary liver carcinoma. Points from the study as a whole: Present in all five tumor regions were only about 8-25% of the top clones.

With around 500 ng total RNA as template and a constant-region primer, TCR beta cDNA was made. ARM-PCR, slightly modified, supplied the TCR beta libraries through three nested multiplex PCR rounds. Investigators reported that the first two PCR rounds, at 10 cycles each, used TRBV1-TRBV30 forward primers with a C-beta reverse primer. TCRdb re-analysed the multiplex PCR reads in MiXCR, keeping a single row per CDR3 protein. The sample has 55,000 to 65,000 distinct CDR3 sequences; over 65% are singletons. This clonotype was seen a few times. Its antigen is not known. Unsorted bulk tissue (roughly 20-31 mg) underwent RNA and DNA co-extraction. The J segment lost 9 bases and the V segment lost 0 bases, leaving 8 bases of the junction unmatched. The length of the CDR3 is 16 residues. CDR1 and CDR2 from the germline V gene are SGHTA and FQGNSA.

What was sequenced was liver tumor tissue from sampling region 2. The subset here: tumor region T2, inferior pole. The V call is TRBV7-2, the J call TRBJ2-1; 10 nucleotides agree with TRBD2. The sequence was collected from a man aged 35 to 55 with primary liver carcinoma and hepatitis B virus infection. CDR3 residues: CASSLAVLAGAGEQFF. The CDR3 DNA sequence: TGTGCCAGCAGCTTAGCGGTCCTAGCGGGAGCGGGTGAGCAGTTCTTC.